Presented here are 9 T cell receptor beta chains from one specimen sequenced in a study of breast tumors, draining lymph nodes, adjacent tissues. Axillary draining lymph nodes of breast cancer patients supplied the node samples. Each CDR3 protein gets one entry after TCRdb re-called the multiplex PCR reads with MiXCR. Here the sample spans 150,000 to 200,000 distinct CDR3 sequences, about 30% being singletons. Sequences were obtained from axillary lymph node tissue. These receptors all come from a female donor with breast cancer. Some clones in this sample may be carry-over from other donors' samples.

This clonotype was detected ten times or more. The J gene is TRBJ2-7, the V gene TRBV11-2; 7 bases line up with TRBD1. The germline CDR1 and CDR2 sequences are SGHAT and FQNNGV. V lost 7 bases to trimming and J lost 0 bases; unmatched junction nucleotides: 9. CDR3 size: 15 residues. The CDR3 loop is CASNWDSGSSYEQYF. DNA of the CDR3: TGTGCCAGCAACTGGGACAGTGGTAGCTCCTACGAGCAGTACTTC.

This clonotype was observed a handful of times. A read error may account for a junction end that differs from germline. The chain joins TRBV6-5 to TRBJ2-7; 11 bases are a match to TRBD2. This CDR3 is built from 16 residues. Germline-derived CDR1 and CDR2 are MNHEY and SVGAGI. CDR3: CASSHSTLAGAGEQYF. CDR3 DNA sequence: TGTGCCAGCAGTCACTCTACACTAGCGGGAGCGGGCGAGCAGTACTTC.

This clonotype has a count of ten or more. This rearrangement joins TRBV29-1 to TRBJ2-3; the match to TRBD1 covers 8 bases. The V gene's germline CDR1 is SQVTM and CDR2 ANQGSEA. The CDR3 extends over 15 amino acids. The J segment lost 1 base and the V segment lost 6 bases, leaving 9 bases of the junction unmatched. In DNA form, the CDR3 reads TGCAGCGTATCAGGGGGCTGGATCGGCACAGATACGCAGTATTTT. Amino acids: CSVSGGWIGTDTQYF.

This clonotype was observed many times. This chain uses TRBV12-3 or TRBV12-4 with TRBJ2-1; 7 bases align to TRBD2. This CDR3 is 13 amino acids long. V lost 9 bases to trimming and J lost 0 bases; unmatched junction nucleotides: 2. CDR3 protein: CASGGSSYNEQFF. The CDR3 nucleotides are TGTGCCAGTGGCGGGAGCTCCTACAATGAGCAGTTCTTC.

Concerning this clonotype: The DNA is left out, because the CDR3 cannot be placed on it with certainty; the CDR3 is given as TCRdb lists it. The chain is built from TRBV2 and TRBJ1-6; TRBD1, the D gene given by the table, was not confirmed from the DNA. Including both end residues, the CDR3 is 15 amino acids long. Germline CDR1 SNHLY, CDR2 FYNNEI. CDR3: CASSTGQGGSPLHFF.

This clonotype showed up many times. The V call is TRBV14, the J call TRBJ1-4; D not resolved. Trimming shortened V by 2 bases and J by 10 bases, and 11 bases separated the two germline ends. CDR1 and CDR2 (germline): SGHDN, FVKESK. The CDR3 runs to 13 residues. The CDR3 nucleotides read TGTGCCAGCAGCCAATTGGACGGACGAAAACTGTTTTTT. Translation gives CASSQLDGRKLFF.

This clonotype was observed a single time. V usage is TRBV2 and J usage is TRBJ1-6, with D hard to call. CDR1 and CDR2 (germline): SNHLY, FYNNEI. The V and J ends lost 6 bases and 6 bases respectively, with 12 bases between them. The CDR3 has 14 residues. The CDR3 loop is CASRTANFNSPLHF. CDR3 in DNA: TGTGCCAGCAGAACGGCAAATTTTAATTCACCCCTCCACTTT.

A few counts support this clonotype. This sequence joins TRBV15 and TRBJ1-4; TRBD1 matches at 10 bases. Germline CDR1 LNHNV, CDR2 YYDKDF (reference sequence). This CDR3 spans 13 amino acids. The CDR3 DNA is TGTGCTCAGGAGGGGACAGGGGATGAAAAACTGTTTTTT. Its translation: CAQEGTGDEKLFF. The whole variable domain, filled in from reference TRBV15 and TRBJ1-4, reads DAMVIQNPRYQVTQFGKPVTLSCSQTLNHNVMYWYQQKSSQAPKLLFHYYDKDFNNEADTPDNFQSRRPNTSFCFLDIRSPGLGDTAMYLCAQEGTGDEKLFFGSGTQLSVL.

The rearrangement links TRBV20-1 to TRBJ1-5; D not resolved. The germline CDR1 and CDR2 sequences are DFQATT and SNEGSKA (reference sequence). V lost 6 bases and J 6 bases, leaving 18 bases between the germline ends. The CDR3 consists of 14 residues. CDR3 DNA sequence: TGCAGTGCCAATGACCCGGGTTTCGGTCAGCCCCAGCATTTT. This translates into CSANDPGFGQPQHF.